This TCR beta chain appears in the sequencing data of a study of cytomegalovirus exposure and HLA in healthy donors. This PCR relied on a set of 60 Vbeta primers and 13 Jbeta primers. This table comes from immunoSEQ multiplex PCR, and its TCRdb copy is limited to in-frame clones, with some not included. Among more than 200,000 clones, 82% were seen once, and the ten largest hold nearly 6%. The sample consisted of PBMCs. The TCR sequence derives from a man in his forties in good health and CMV-seropositive.

CDR3 protein: CASMEQGRGGNTIYF. The CDR3 nucleotides read TGTGCCAGCATGGAGCAGGGGCGAGGAGGAAACACCATATATTTT. The rearrangement joins TRBV6-5 to TRBJ1-3; D is possibly TRBD1 (6 bases). The V and J ends lost 7 bases and 4 bases respectively, with 17 bases between them. Per germline, CDR1 MNHEY and CDR2 SVGAGI. This CDR3 has 15 amino acids.